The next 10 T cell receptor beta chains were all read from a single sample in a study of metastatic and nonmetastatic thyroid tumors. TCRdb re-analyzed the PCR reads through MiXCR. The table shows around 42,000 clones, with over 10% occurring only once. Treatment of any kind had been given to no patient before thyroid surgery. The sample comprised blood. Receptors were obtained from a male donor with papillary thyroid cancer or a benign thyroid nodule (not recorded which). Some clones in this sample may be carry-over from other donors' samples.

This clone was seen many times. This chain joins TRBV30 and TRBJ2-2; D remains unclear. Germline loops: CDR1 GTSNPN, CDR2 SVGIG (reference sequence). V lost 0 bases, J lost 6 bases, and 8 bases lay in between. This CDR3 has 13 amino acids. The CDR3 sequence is CAWSVSQSGELFF. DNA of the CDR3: TGTGCCTGGAGTGTTTCTCAATCCGGGGAGCTGTTTTTT.

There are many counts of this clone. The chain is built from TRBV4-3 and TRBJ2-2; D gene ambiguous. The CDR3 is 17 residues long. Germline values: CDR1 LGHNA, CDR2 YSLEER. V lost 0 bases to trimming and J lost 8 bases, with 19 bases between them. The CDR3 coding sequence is TGCGCCAGCAGCCAAGACCCCGGCCAGGCAGCTATGGGGGAGCTGTTTTTT. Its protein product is CASSQDPGQAAMGELFF.

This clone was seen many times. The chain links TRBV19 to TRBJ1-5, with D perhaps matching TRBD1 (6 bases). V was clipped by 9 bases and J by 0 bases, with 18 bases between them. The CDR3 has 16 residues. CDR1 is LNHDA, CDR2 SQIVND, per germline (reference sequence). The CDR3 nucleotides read TGTGCCAGCTCAATTTTGGGGGGGCGTAGCAATCAGCCCCAGCATTTT. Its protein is CASSILGGRSNQPQHF.

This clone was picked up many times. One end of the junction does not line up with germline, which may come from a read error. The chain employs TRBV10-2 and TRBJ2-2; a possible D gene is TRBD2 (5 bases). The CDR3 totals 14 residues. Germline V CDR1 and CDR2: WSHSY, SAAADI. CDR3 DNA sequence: TGCGCCAGCAGTGAAAATCCTGGCACCGGGGAGCTGTCTTTT. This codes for CASSENPGTGELSF.

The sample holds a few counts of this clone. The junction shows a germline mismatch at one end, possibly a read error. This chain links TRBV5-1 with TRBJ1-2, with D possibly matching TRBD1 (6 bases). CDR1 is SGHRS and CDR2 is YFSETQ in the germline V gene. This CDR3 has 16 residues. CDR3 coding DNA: TGCGCCAGCAGCGTACGACAGGAGCCAGTAAGCTATGGCCACACCTTC. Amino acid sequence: CASSVRQEPVSYGHTF.

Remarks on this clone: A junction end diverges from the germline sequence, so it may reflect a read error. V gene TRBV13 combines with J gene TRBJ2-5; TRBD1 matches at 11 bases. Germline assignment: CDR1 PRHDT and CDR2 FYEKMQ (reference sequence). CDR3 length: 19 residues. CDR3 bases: TGTGCCATCAGCTTTGGCGGGACAGGGGGAATTGTACGCCAAGAGACCCAGTACTTC. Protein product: CAISFGGTGGIVRQETQYF. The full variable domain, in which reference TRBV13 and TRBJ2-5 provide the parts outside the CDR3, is AAGVIQSPRHLIKEKRETATLKCYPIPRHDTVYWYQQGPGQDPQFLISFYEKMQSDKGSIPDRFSAQQFSDYHSELNMSSLELGDSALYFCAISFGGTGGIVRQETQYFGPGTRLLVL.

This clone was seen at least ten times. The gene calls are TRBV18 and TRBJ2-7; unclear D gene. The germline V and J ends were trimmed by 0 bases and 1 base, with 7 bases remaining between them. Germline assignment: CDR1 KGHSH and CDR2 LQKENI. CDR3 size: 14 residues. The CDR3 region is CASSPPGRSYEQYF. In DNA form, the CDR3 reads TGTGCCAGCTCACCACCCGGTCGGTCCTACGAGCAGTACTTC.

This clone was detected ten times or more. The CDR3 protein is CASSRSGGNYGYTF. The CDR3 DNA sequence: TGCGCCAGCAGCCGCTCAGGAGGGAACTATGGCTACACCTTC. The chain employs TRBV5-1 and TRBJ1-2; D is unresolved. The CDR3 extends over 14 amino acids. The V and J ends lost 4 bases and 2 bases respectively, with 12 bases between them. Germline-derived CDR1 and CDR2 are SGHRS and YFSETQ. Supplemented by reference TRBV5-1 and TRBJ1-2, the full variable domain reads KAGVTQTPRYLIKTRGQQVTLSCSPISGHRSVSWYQQTPGQGLQFLFEYFSETQRNKGNFPGRFSGRQFSNSRSEMNVSTLELGDSALYLCASSRSGGNYGYTFGSGTRLTVV.

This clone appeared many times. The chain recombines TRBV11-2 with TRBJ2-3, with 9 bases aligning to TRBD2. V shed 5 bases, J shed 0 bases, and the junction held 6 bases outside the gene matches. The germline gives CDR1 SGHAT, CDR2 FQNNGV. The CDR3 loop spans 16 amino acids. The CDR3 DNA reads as TGTGCCAGCAGCCGAAGACTAGCGGCTAGCACAGATACGCAGTATTTT. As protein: CASSRRLAASTDTQYF.

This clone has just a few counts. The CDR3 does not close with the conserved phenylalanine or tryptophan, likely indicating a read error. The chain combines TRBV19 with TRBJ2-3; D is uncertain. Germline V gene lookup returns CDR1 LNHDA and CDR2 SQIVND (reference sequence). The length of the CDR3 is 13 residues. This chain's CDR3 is CGSSLMETDTQYL. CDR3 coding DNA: TGTGGCAGTAGTCTCATGGAGACAGATACGCAGTATCTT.